This TCR beta chain emerged from a study of T cell responses to AZD1222 COVID-19 vaccine. This CDR3 spans 14 amino acids. Unmatched junction bases numbered 4, after V lost 6 bases and J lost 2 bases. From germline, CDR1 is MNHEY and CDR2 SVGEGT. TCRdb keeps only in-frame clones here, not all; method: immunoSEQ multiplex PCR. The repertoire holds roughly 100,000 clones, with around nine tenths as singletons. This receptor was obtained from an adult who received the AZD1222 COVID-19 vaccine. The V and J genes are TRBV6-2 or TRBV6-3 and TRBJ2-1, with 7 nucleotides matching TRBD2. Specimen: peripheral blood, collected 28 days after the second AZD1222 dose. As DNA, the CDR3 is TGTGCCAGCAGCCGTAGCGGGCCCTACAATGAGCAGTTCTTC. Translating gives CASSRSGPYNEQFF.